This TCR beta chain derives from a study of CD8 T cells in Susac syndrome (dated by TCRdb to about 2019). Notes on the research overall: Of the Susac syndrome patients who were sequenced, over five had clinically active disease and eight were in clinical remission. Whether CD8+ T cell activation and differentiation in Susac syndrome was antigen driven was tested using repertoire sequencing. At blood withdrawal, Susac syndrome patients were therapy-naive, treated with corticosteroids (with IVIg additionally given to some), or treated with IVIg alone. The full study reports these points: In patients with Susac syndrome, the CD4+ T cell repertoire showed no detectable clonal expansion. The number of individuals in the TCR sequencing and HLA analysis was recognized as being relatively small.

RNA was extracted using the RNeasy kit, and about 0.45 to 1 ug of the RNA was reverse transcribed with random hexamers. TCR beta CDR3 regions were amplified with the immunoSEQ multiplex PCR assay covering 54 Vbeta and 13 Jbeta segments. To correct PCR amplification bias, a synthetic template baseline was used for both primer optimization and computational correction. For the original study's pipeline: Reads were annotated to V, D and J genes according to IMGT and were analyzed with immunoSEQ Analyzer, with only productive sequences retained. Clonality was calculated as one minus the Shannon entropy normalized by log2 of the number of productive unique sequences. For each patient and control, public and private clones were evaluated within the 100 most prevalent clones. Clones were defined as Susac-specific if absent from the healthy and MS cohorts, from 1052 published viral clones and from other ImmuneACCESS disease sequences. TCRdb trimmed public reads at Q25 via fastp, called clones via MiXCR and kept in-frame beta chains. Entries that share a CDR3 protein sequence are merged under the most common genes and DNA. These V and J calls originate from TCRdb's pipeline instead of the authors' own analysis. The sample data list approximately 210,000 distinct CDR3 sequences, and 94% of these were observed just once. The ten largest clones take up around 0.15% of the sample.

Note on this clonotype: Its antigen has not been determined. No base quality information exists; no much larger clone differs at one position.

High-throughput TCR beta sequencing profiled peripheral blood CD8+ and CD4+ T cells from healthy donors, Susac syndrome patients and multiple sclerosis patients. The Susac syndrome patients fulfilled recently defined diagnostic criteria for definite or probable disease. CD8+ TEMRA cells were enriched by FACS, while bulk CD8+ and CD4+ T cells were purified by magnetic negative isolation. Blood was collected in EDTA tubes and processed within 24 hours, with PBMCs isolated through density gradient centrifugation. PBMCs destined for TCR sequencing were cryopreserved in liquid nitrogen and later thawed in a 37 °C water bath. The sorted or isolated CD4+, CD8+ and CD8+ TEMRA cells had a purity of 90% or higher. The TCR was taken from a human donor with Susac syndrome. Sequences were obtained from CD4+ T cells from PBMCs.

The sequenced DNA: TGTGCCAGCAGCTCCAGACCGAACACCATATATTTT. Translated, it reads CASSSRPNTIYF. The rearranged chain carries TRBV13 and TRBJ1-3; the D gene identity is not certain. The CDR3 holds 12 amino acids from the cysteine to the phenylalanine. Only CDR3 DNA remains: 36 bases, in frame from the first base. V is pared back by 4 bases and J by 7 bases, with 8 bases lying between the germline termini. CDR1 and CDR2 are read off the germline V gene (reference sequence) as PRHDT and FYEKMQ.